A selection of T cell receptor beta chains follows, all from one sample in a study of low-dose radiotherapy and immunotherapy resistance in tumors. From the reads, TCRdb called clonotypes with MiXCR, one entry per CDR3 protein. The sample records approximately 90,000 distinct CDR3 sequences, roughly 9% being singletons. The sample in question was PBMCs, obtained before treatment. Receptors originate from a male donor with prostate cancer. CDR3s include the opening cysteine and the closing phenylalanine or tryptophan. The order of the fields is V gene, J gene, CDR3 protein.

>TRBV7-2|TRBJ2-1
CASSPGLASDEQFF
>TRBV28|TRBJ2-7
CASSQGTVVTQYF
>TRBV27|TRBJ2-7
CASRPGGTSSYEQYF
>TRBV29-1|TRBJ2-3
CSVEEGLAADTQYF
>TRBV7-2|TRBJ2-7
CASSLGGLAGEASYEQYF
>TRBV27|TRBJ2-3
CASSPHLVRTQYF
>TRBV20-1|TRBJ2-3
CSALTSGRRDTQYF
>TRBV9|TRBJ1-5
CASSPLDINQPQHF
>TRBV3-1|TRBJ2-2
CASSQGGNTGELFF
>TRBV9|TRBJ2-1
CASSVGGGQRWDNEQFF
>TRBV7-6|TRBJ2-1
CASSLAVYNEQFF
>TRBV3-1|TRBJ2-7
CASSPVGSTLESSYEQYF
>TRBV20-1|TRBJ1-1
CSATPDPNTEAFF
>TRBV29-1|TRBJ1-1
CSVAGETGGFTEAFF
>TRBV7-9|TRBJ1-3
CASSFENTIYF
>TRBV4-1|TRBJ2-2
CASSKESNTGELFF
>TRBV12-3/TRBV12-4|TRBJ1-1
CASSLGQYNTEAFF
>TRBV27|TRBJ2-1
CASSFYRAGHNEQFF
>TRBV20-1|TRBJ1-5
CSAPPGVNQPQHF
>TRBV28|TRBJ1-1
CASTLLRNTEAFF
>TRBV28|TRBJ2-7
CASSLPGRQGRGEQYF
>TRBV2|TRBJ2-5
CASRGTVQETQYF
>TRBV4-2|TRBJ1-3
CASSPATSPTASGNTIYF
>TRBV19|TRBJ1-1
CASKEWRANTEAFF
>TRBV15|TRBJ2-1
CATSRDLVTGEQFF
>TRBV7-2|TRBJ2-5
CASSLGPGRERETQYF
>TRBV2|TRBJ2-1
CASKALYNEQFF
>TRBV14|TRBJ1-1
CASSYFLTGANTEAFF
>TRBV11-2|TRBJ2-7
CASSPTGAYEQYF
>TRBV9|TRBJ2-3
CASSVGTASPADTQYF
>TRBV7-8|TRBJ2-1
CASSFGKVNEQFF
>TRBV7-9|TRBJ2-7
CASSLGGQAYEQYF
>TRBV28|TRBJ2-1
CACSPRRGNEQFF
>TRBV7-2|TRBJ2-1
CATGLRFNEQFF
>TRBV7-2|TRBJ2-1
CASRTGQGDYNEQFF
>TRBV20-1|TRBJ2-7
CSARDRASSYEQYF
>TRBV25-1|TRBJ1-1
CASSIGYTEAFF
>TRBV19|TRBJ1-2
CASSWGGDGYTF
>TRBV19|TRBJ1-5
CASNTGNQPQHF
>TRBV2|TRBJ2-5
CASSVQGGGETQYF